This TCR beta chain was documented in a study of T-cell reconstitution after alpha-beta-depleted transplantation in children. Library preparation (for TCRbeta) was performed with unique molecular identifiers. Each CDR3 protein gets one entry after TCRdb re-called the PCR reads with MiXCR. The sample contains roughly 500,000 distinct CDR3 sequences, around 13% of which appear only once. Germline loops: CDR1 MNHEY, CDR2 SMNVEV (reference sequence). The ends lost 6 bases at V and 5 bases at J; junction bases unmatched: 22. The CDR3 runs to 20 residues. The chain combines TRBV27 with TRBJ2-5, with 12 bases aligning to TRBD2. The source material was PBMCs from the stem cell graft donor, sampled from the stem cell graft. The source is a human donor who donated a stem cell graft to a child with combined immunodeficiency. The CDR3 coding sequence is TGTGCCAGCAGGAGACTCCAACGGACTAGCGGGGCCCTGAGGTTGGAGACCCAGTACTTC. Residues: CASRRLQRTSGALRLETQYF.